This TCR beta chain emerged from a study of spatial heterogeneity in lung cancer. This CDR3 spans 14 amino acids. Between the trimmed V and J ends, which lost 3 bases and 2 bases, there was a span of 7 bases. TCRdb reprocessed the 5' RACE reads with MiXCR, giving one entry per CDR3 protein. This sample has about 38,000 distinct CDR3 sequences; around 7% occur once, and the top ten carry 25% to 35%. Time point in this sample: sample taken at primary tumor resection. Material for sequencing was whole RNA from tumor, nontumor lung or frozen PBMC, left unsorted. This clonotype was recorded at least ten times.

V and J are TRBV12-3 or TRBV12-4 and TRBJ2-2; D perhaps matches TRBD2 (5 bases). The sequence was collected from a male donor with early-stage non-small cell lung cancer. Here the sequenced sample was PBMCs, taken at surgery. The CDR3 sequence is CASSFRENTGELFF. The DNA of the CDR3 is TGTGCCAGCAGTTTCCGGGAAAACACCGGGGAGCTGTTTTTT.